The clone carrying this T cell receptor beta chain was seen a few times. No antigen is known for it. Trimming at V came to 4 bases and at J to 5 bases, leaving 5 bases not matched to a gene. The length of the CDR3 is 14 residues. Germline V gene data show CDR1 as SGHNT and CDR2 as YYREEE (reference sequence). Produced via immunoSEQ multiplex PCR; TCRdb's table is partial and in-frame only. The data show approximately 99,000 clones, with around 84% seen just once and over 3% held by the top ten. The sample comes from a study of T cell responses to AZD1222 COVID-19 vaccine. Findings and caveats of the study: Seropositive at baseline were only 5 or 6 AZD1222 recipients. Reports say nearly half of spike-specific TCRs go after unmutated variant regions.

The sample consisted of peripheral blood, taken on day 0 of AZD1222 vaccination. The rearrangement links TRBV5-4 to TRBJ1-4; 7 bases match TRBD1. The receptor's source is an adult in good health. CDR3 region: CASSTQGVNEKLFF. Written as DNA, the CDR3 is TGTGCCAGCAGCACGCAGGGGGTCAATGAAAAACTGTTTTTT. The full variable domain, its missing parts supplied by reference TRBV5-4 and TRBJ1-4, is ETGVTQSPTHLIKTRGQQVTLRCSSQSGHNTVSWYQQALGQGPQFIFQYYREEENGRGNFPPRFSGLQFPNYSSELNVNALELDDSALYLCASSTQGVNEKLFFGSGTQLSVL.